This note documents a single T cell receptor (beta chain) sequence. Antigen: not known. The record originates from a study of OX40 agonist ivuxolimab in advanced cancers. The repertoire was sequenced with immunoSEQ multiplex PCR; TCRdb's copy has only in-frame clones and lacks some. Seen here are about 86,000 clones, around nine tenths observed once, and the top ten hold approximately 1.5%. The study's findings and limits: Clonal expansion from baseline to week 6 occurred in both CD4+ and CD8+ T cells.

Trimming removed 5 bases at V and 3 bases at J, with 11 bases between. There are 13 residues in the CDR3. From germline, CDR1 is SEHNR and CDR2 FQNEAQ (reference sequence). Sequences were derived from CD4+ or CD8+ T cells sorted from blood, sampled in a trial of the OX40 agonist ivuxolimab. The receptor was derived from an adult with an advanced solid tumor such as melanoma, head and neck, liver or kidney cancer. V gene TRBV7-9 combines with J gene TRBJ2-7, with unresolved D. CDR3 bases: TGTGCCAGCAGCCTAGATGGTTTCTACGAGCAGTACTTC. Translating gives CASSLDGFYEQYF.